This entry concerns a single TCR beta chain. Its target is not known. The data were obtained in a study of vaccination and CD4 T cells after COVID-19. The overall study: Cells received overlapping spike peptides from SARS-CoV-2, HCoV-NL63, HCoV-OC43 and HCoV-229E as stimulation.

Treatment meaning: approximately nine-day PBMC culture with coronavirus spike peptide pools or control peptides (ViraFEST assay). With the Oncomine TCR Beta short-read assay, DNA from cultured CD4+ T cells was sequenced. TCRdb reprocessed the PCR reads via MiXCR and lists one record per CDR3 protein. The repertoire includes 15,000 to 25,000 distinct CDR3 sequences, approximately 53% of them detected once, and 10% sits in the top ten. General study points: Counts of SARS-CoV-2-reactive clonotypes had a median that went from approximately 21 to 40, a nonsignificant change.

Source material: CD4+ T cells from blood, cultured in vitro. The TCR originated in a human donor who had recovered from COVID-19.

CDR3 in amino acids: CASSYSRLAGGGLQETQYF. The CDR3 DNA is TGTGCCAGCAGTTACTCTAGACTAGCGGGAGGCGGACTTCAAGAGACCCAGTACTTC. V usage is TRBV6-2 or TRBV6-3 and J usage is TRBJ2-5, with 13 bases fitting TRBD2. The ends lost 0 bases at V and 2 bases at J; junction bases unmatched: 9. Germline CDR1 and CDR2: MNHEY and SVGEGT. The CDR3 covers 19 residues.